The following is a TCR beta chain sequence with its context. The sample is drawn from a study of blood T cell repertoires in COVID-19. The overall study: Both acute and convalescent COVID-19 samples were obtained from the United States, Italy and Spain.

Generated by immunoSEQ multiplex PCR, the TCRdb table keeps only in-frame clones and is missing some. Counted here are some 25,000 clones, approximately 78% occurring once; the ten biggest clones make up around 9.3%. The V gene end was trimmed by 0 bases and the J gene end by 16 bases; junction bases not matched to a gene: 3. The CDR3 consists of 12 residues. The germline V gene encodes CDR1 LGHDT and CDR2 YNNKEL (reference sequence). This sequence originates from a human donor in a cohort sampled during active COVID-19. The chain couples TRBV3-1 (or the pseudogene TRBV3-2) to TRBJ1-6, with TRBD1 matching 7 bases. Sequencing input: peripheral blood. This CDR3 reads CASSQDPGGLHF. CDR3 DNA sequence: TGTGCCAGCAGCCAAGATCCAGGGGGGCTCCACTTT.